Listed below are T cell receptor beta chains from one sample, sequenced in a study of blood T cell repertoires in COVID-19. TCRdb keeps only in-frame clones here, not all; method: immunoSEQ multiplex PCR. The sample contains fewer than 200,000 clones, more than 75% of which appear only once. Sequenced: peripheral blood. These receptors came from a woman aged 65 to 85 with COVID-19, enrolled during active disease. Both conserved end residues are part of each CDR3. Each record gives: D gene, J gene, V gene, clone size, CDR3 protein, CDR3 DNA. The D gene is left open where the match is weak. Clone size appears in some rows only: once, few, many, or a class for an expanded clone.

>NA|TRBJ2-5|TRBV6-1|NA
CASSEGLGYETQYF
TGTGCCAGCAGTGAGGGTCTAGGTTACGAGACCCAGTACTTC
>NA|TRBJ1-1|TRBV5-5|once
CASSRQPTLNTEAFF
TGTGCCAGCAGTAGGCAGCCGACTTTGAACACTGAAGCTTTCTTT
>TRBD2|TRBJ2-3|TRBV3-1/TRBV3-2|NA
CASRLAGRTDTQYF
TGTGCCAGCAGGCTAGCGGGCCGCACAGATACGCAGTATTTT
>NA|TRBJ1-1|TRBV4-1|NA
CASSLTPVGGQHTEAFF
TGCGCCAGCAGCCTAACCCCGGTGGGGGGGCAACACACTGAAGCTTTCTTT
>NA|TRBJ2-1|TRBV5-1|once
CASSHGSRGNEQFF
TGCGCCAGCAGCCATGGGAGCCGGGGCAATGAGCAGTTCTTC
>NA|TRBJ1-3|TRBV7-9|NA
CASSPQGHSGNTIYF
TGTGCCAGCAGCCCCCAGGGGCACTCTGGAAACACCATATATTTT
>TRBD2|TRBJ2-1|TRBV27|NA
CASTPSGTEEQFF
TGTGCCAGCACGCCTAGCGGGACAGAGGAGCAGTTCTTC
>TRBD1|TRBJ1-2|TRBV6-5|NA
CITTGGDYGYTF
TGCATCACAACAGGGGGGGACTATGGCTACACCTTC
>NA|TRBJ2-7|TRBV5-4|NA
CASSLFGQRYEQYF
TGTGCCAGCAGCTTGTTTGGACAGAGATACGAGCAGTACTTC
>NA|TRBJ2-3|TRBV19|NA
CASSTAGPGGIDTQYF
TGTGCCAGTAGTACCGCAGGACCCGGCGGGATAGATACGCAGTATTTT
>TRBD1|TRBJ1-2|TRBV29-1|NA
CSGRQGANGYTF
TGCAGCGGCCGACAGGGGGCTAATGGCTACACCTTC
>TRBD1|TRBJ1-5|TRBV5-8|NA
CASRRTGGEQPQHF
TGTGCCAGCAGACGGACAGGGGGCGAACAGCCCCAGCATTTT
>NA|TRBJ1-6|TRBV12-2|once
CASRLEAGSYNSPLHF
TGTGCAAGTCGCTTAGAAGCAGGGTCCTATAATTCACCCCTCCACTTT
>TRBD1|TRBJ1-2|TRBV6-5|NA
CAREDRVGGYTF
TGTGCCAGAGAAGACAGGGTGGGCGGCTACACCTTC
>TRBD2|TRBJ2-1|TRBV24-1|NA
CATSEVSAGGAYNEQFF
TGTGCCACCAGTGAGGTTTCAGCGGGAGGGGCCTACAATGAGCAGTTCTTC
>NA|TRBJ2-7|TRBV21-1|NA
CASSKEQERNEQYF
TGTGCCAGCAGCAAGGAGCAAGAGCGCAACGAGCAGTACTTC
>NA|TRBJ1-1|TRBV29-1|NA
CSVHRAKDTEAFF
TGCAGCGTACACAGGGCGAAGGACACTGAAGCTTTCTTT
>NA|TRBJ2-1|TRBV6-5|once
CASSAGVEQFF
TGTGCCAGCAGCGCCGGGGTTGAGCAGTTCTTC
>TRBD1|TRBJ1-1|TRBV4-1|NA
CASSQGQGRTEAFF
TGCGCCAGCAGCCAAGGACAGGGACGAACTGAAGCTTTCTTT
>NA|TRBJ2-7|TRBV5-1|NA
CASSLTTSSLEQYF
TGCGCCAGCAGCCTGACCACTAGTTCCCTCGAGCAGTACTTC
>TRBD1|TRBJ2-7|TRBV5-1|NA
CASSQGQVYEWQYF
TGCGCCAGCAGCCAGGGACAGGTCTACGAGTGGCAGTACTTC
>TRBD2|TRBJ2-1|TRBV28|NA
CASGGQAGGLLSSYNEQFF
TGTGCCAGCGGTGGACAAGCGGGAGGACTCCTTAGCTCCTATAATGAGCAGTTCTTC
>TRBD2|TRBJ2-7|TRBV18|once
CASSPRTSGRADEQYF
TGTGCCAGCTCACCCCGGACTAGCGGGAGGGCCGACGAGCAGTACTTC
>TRBD1|TRBJ1-1|TRBV30|once
CAWKDRPNTEAFF
TGTGCCTGGAAGGACAGGCCTAACACTGAAGCTTTCTTT
>NA|TRBJ1-1|TRBV2|NA
CASRRQAYDTEAFF
TGTGCCAGCAGGCGACAGGCATATGACACTGAAGCTTTCTTT
>TRBD1|TRBJ2-2|TRBV2|NA
CASRDRSNTGELFF
TGTGCCAGCCGGGACAGATCGAACACCGGGGAGCTGTTTTTT
>TRBD1|TRBJ2-1|TRBV29-1|NA
CSATGGNYNEQFF
TGCAGCGCGACAGGGGGAAACTACAATGAGCAGTTCTTC
>NA|TRBJ2-3|TRBV24-1|NA
CATSDPARADTQYF
TGTGCCACCAGTGATCCAGCTCGGGCAGATACGCAGTATTTT
>TRBD1|TRBJ1-2|TRBV28|NA
CASSTGQGNYGYTF
TGTGCCAGCAGCACGGGACAGGGGAACTATGGCTACACCTTC
>NA|TRBJ2-5|TRBV30|NA
CAWSLAGETQYF
TGTGCCTGGAGCCTCGCCGGGGAGACCCAGTACTTC
>TRBD1|TRBJ2-1|TRBV28|NA
CASRDHQGDEQFF
TGTGCCAGCAGGGACCACCAGGGGGATGAGCAGTTCTTC
>NA|TRBJ1-2|TRBV6-6|NA
CASRSSKAGGGYTF
TGTGCCAGCAGAAGCAGCAAAGCCGGGGGTGGCTACACCTTC
>TRBD2|TRBJ2-7|TRBV7-2|NA
CASSVSGGVYEQYF
TGTGCCAGCAGCGTCTCGGGGGGAGTCTACGAGCAGTACTTC
>NA|TRBJ2-7|TRBV7-2|NA
CASSLAGGAAYEQYF
TGTGCCAGCAGCCTAGCCGGCGGGGCCGCCTACGAGCAGTACTTC
>TRBD2|TRBJ2-1|TRBV27|NA
CASSLRLAGGPTYNEQFF
TGTGCCAGCAGTTTAAGACTAGCGGGAGGTCCGACCTACAATGAGCAGTTCTTC
>NA|TRBJ2-3|TRBV9|NA
CASSGGLAYTDTQYF
TGTGCCAGCAGCGGAGGCCTAGCGTACACAGATACGCAGTATTTT
>TRBD2|TRBJ2-3|TRBV6-1|NA
CASSEIAGVTDTQYF
TGTGCCAGCAGTGAGATAGCGGGAGTCACAGATACGCAGTATTTT